This TCR beta chain was captured in a study of blood T cell repertoires in COVID-19. Study details: T cells, B-cell-depleted T cells, or PBMCs provided the cDNA or gDNA that served as material.

Libraries were prepared by immunoSEQ multiplex PCR; TCRdb keeps only in-frame clonotypes and omits some of them. Seen here are 150,000 to 200,000 clones, 70% to 80% observed once, and the top ten hold roughly 8.3%. The CDR3 is made up of 17 amino acids. The rearrangement links TRBV21-1 to TRBJ1-1. TRBV21-1 is annotated as a pseudogene. The sample comprised peripheral blood. This sequence was found in a man in his sixties with acute or convalescent COVID-19. Written as DNA, the CDR3 is TGTGCCAGCAGCCGCCTGGGGAGGGGAAACCTCGACACTGAAGCTTTCTTT. It yields the protein CASSRLGRGNLDTEAFF.